This note documents a single T cell receptor beta chain sequence. Germline V gives CDR1 SGHTA, CDR2 FQGNSA. This CDR3 comprises 16 residues. V dropped 1 base and J dropped 4; count of bases not matched to a gene: 8. The protocol was immunoSEQ multiplex PCR, while the TCRdb copy is restricted to in-frame clones and leaves out a portion. The data contain some 130,000 clones, about 89% of them singletons. These data come from a study of blood T cell repertoires in COVID-19. Across the whole study: In each case, the material was cDNA or gDNA derived from T cells, B-cell-depleted T cells, or PBMCs.

Sequencing input: peripheral blood. The clonotype was recovered from a man in his fifties or sixties with active or convalescent COVID-19. The V and J genes are TRBV7-2 and TRBJ2-7; the match to TRBD1 covers 9 bases. The CDR3 nucleotides are TGTGCCAGCAGCTTAGGTAGTGGACAGGGGTGGTACGAGCAGTACTTC. It codes for CASSLGSGQGWYEQYF.